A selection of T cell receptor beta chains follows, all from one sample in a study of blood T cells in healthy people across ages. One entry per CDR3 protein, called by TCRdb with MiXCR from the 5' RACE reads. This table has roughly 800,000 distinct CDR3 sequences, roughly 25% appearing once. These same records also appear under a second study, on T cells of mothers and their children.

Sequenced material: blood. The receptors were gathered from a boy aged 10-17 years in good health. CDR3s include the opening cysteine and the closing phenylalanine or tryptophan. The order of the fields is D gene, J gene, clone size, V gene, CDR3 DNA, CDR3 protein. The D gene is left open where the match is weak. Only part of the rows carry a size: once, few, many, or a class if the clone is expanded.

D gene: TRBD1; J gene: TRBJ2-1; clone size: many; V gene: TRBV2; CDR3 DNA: TGTGCCAGCGGACAGGGGCCCTCCTACAATGAGCAGTTCTTC; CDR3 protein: CASGQGPSYNEQFF
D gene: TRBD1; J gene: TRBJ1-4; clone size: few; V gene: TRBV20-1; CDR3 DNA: TGCAGTGCTCTCGGACAGGGTGTGGAAAAACTGTTTTTT; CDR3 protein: CSALGQGVEKLFF
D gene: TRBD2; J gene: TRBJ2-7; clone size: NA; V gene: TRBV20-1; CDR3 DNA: TGCAGTGTCACTGGGGGAGGGACCTACGAGCAGTACTTC; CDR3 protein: CSVTGGGTYEQYF
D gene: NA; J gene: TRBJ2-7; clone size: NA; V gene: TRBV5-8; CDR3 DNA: TGTGCCAGCACCCGATTTAGGGCATACGAGCAGTACTTC; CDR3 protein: CASTRFRAYEQYF
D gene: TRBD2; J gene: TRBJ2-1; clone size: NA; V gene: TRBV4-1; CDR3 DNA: TGCGCCAGCAGCCAAGATGGGGGGGACCCCTACAATGAGCAGTTCTTC; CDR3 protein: CASSQDGGDPYNEQFF
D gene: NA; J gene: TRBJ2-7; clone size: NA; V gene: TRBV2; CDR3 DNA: TGTGCCAGCAAGGCAGGGGTCACGTTCCTCTCCTACGAGCAGTACTTC; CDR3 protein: CASKAGVTFLSYEQYF
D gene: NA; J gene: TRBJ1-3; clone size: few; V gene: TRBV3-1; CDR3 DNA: TGTGCCAGCAGCCAAGATGGGTTCATCTCTGGAAACACCATATATTTT; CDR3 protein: CASSQDGFISGNTIYF
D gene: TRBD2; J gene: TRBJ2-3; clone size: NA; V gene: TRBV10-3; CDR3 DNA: TGTGCCATCAGTGAGTCGACTAGCGGGAGTCGGGATACGCAGTATTTT; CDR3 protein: CAISESTSGSRDTQYF
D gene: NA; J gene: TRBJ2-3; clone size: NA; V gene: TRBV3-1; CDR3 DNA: TGTGCCAGCAGCAACTCCGGGAAAGGCACAGATACGCAGTATTTT; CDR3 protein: CASSNSGKGTDTQYF
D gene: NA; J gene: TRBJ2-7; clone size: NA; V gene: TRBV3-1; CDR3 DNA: TGTGCCAGCAGCCACTTTAGGGGAGCCGACGAGCAGTACTTC; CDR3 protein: CASSHFRGADEQYF
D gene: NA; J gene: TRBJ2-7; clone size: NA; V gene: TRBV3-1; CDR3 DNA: TGTGCCAGCAGCCAAGATCATAGAAACGAGCAGTACTTC; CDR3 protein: CASSQDHRNEQYF
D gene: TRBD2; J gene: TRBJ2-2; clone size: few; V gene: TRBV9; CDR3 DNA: TGTGCCAGCAGCGAACTAGCGGGAGATTTCGGGGAGCTGTTTTTT; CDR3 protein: CASSELAGDFGELFF
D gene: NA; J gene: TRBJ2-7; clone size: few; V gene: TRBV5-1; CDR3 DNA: TGCGCCAGCAGCTTGATACCCGCGGACTATCTTACCTACGAGCAGTACTTC; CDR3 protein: CASSLIPADYLTYEQYF
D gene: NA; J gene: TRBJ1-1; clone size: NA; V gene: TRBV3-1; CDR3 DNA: TGTGCCAGCAGCCAACTGCGGGGGGACACTGAAGCTTTCTTT; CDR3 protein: CASSQLRGDTEAFF
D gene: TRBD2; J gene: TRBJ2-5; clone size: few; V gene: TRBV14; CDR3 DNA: TGTGCCAGCAGCCCTATAGCGGGACTATCAGAGACCCAGTACTTC; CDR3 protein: CASSPIAGLSETQYF
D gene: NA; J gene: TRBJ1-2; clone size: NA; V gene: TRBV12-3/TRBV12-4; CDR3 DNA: TGTGCCAGCAGTATGGACAGCCGGTATGGCTACACCTTC; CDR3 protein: CASSMDSRYGYTF
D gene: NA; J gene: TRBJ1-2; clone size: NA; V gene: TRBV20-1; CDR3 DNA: TGCAGTGCTCGCCCGGGCAGGTGGGGCTATGGCTACACCTTC; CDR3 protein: CSARPGRWGYGYTF
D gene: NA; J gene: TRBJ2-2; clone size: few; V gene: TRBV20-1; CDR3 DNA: TGCAGTGCTCTTCATAGAGGGAGACTGAACACCGGGGAGCTGTTTTTT; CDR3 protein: CSALHRGRLNTGELFF
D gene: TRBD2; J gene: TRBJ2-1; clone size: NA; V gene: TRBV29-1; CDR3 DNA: TGCAGCGTTGACCCTAGCGGACAAACAAATGAGCAGTTCTTC; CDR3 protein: CSVDPSGQTNEQFF
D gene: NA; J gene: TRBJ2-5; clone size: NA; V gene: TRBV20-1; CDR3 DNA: TGCAGTGCTGCCCTGTTAGGGGGGGCAGGGGAGACCCAGTACTTC; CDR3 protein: CSAALLGGAGETQYF
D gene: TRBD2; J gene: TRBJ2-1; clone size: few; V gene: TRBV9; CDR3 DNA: TGTGCCAGCAGCCCCCGGGGACTAGCGGGAGTTACTGAGCAGTTCTTC; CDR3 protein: CASSPRGLAGVTEQFF
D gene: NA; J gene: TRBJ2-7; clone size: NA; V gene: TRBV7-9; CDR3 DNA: TGTGCCAGCAGCTTATTGAGCGGCCACGAGCAGTACTTC; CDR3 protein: CASSLLSGHEQYF
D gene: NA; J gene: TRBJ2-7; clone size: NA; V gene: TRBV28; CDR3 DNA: TGTGCCAGCAGAGACACCAGGGGACTACACGAGCAGTACTTC; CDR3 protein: CASRDTRGLHEQYF
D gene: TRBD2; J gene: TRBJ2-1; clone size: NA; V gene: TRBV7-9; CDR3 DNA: TGTGCCAGCAGCCAAAGCGGGGGGGCCCACAATGAGCAGTTCTTC; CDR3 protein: CASSQSGGAHNEQFF